This T cell receptor beta chain is drawn from a study of OX40 agonist ivuxolimab in advanced cancers. Overall study context: In this trial design, patients received ivuxolimab intravenously at 0.01 to 10 mg/kg every 2 weeks. Recorded diagnoses for dose-escalation patients were hepatocellular carcinoma, melanoma, renal cell or head and neck cancer. Study observations and caveats: Nonresponders included some who also had low normalized T-cell clonal expansion. Averaging showed that CD8+ T cells had more expanded clones than CD4+ did.

Per the germline V gene, CDR1 is SGHRS and CDR2 is YFSETQ. The V and J ends lost 4 bases and 1 base, in that order; junction bases with no gene match: 4. The CDR3 has 15 amino acids. In the case of this clone: No antigen is known for it.

Some clones are missing from TCRdb's copy, which holds only in-frame ones; the method was immunoSEQ multiplex PCR. The sample lists more than 75,000 clones, around four fifths occurring once. The sequence derives from an adult with an advanced solid tumor such as melanoma, head and neck, liver or kidney cancer. This sample comprised CD4+ or CD8+ T cells sorted from blood, obtained in a trial of the OX40 agonist ivuxolimab. The rearrangement links TRBV5-1 to TRBJ2-2; TRBD1 matches at 7 bases. CDR3 region: CASSQRQGNTGELFF. The CDR3 DNA follows: TGCGCCAGCAGCCAACGACAGGGGAACACCGGGGAGCTGTTTTTT.